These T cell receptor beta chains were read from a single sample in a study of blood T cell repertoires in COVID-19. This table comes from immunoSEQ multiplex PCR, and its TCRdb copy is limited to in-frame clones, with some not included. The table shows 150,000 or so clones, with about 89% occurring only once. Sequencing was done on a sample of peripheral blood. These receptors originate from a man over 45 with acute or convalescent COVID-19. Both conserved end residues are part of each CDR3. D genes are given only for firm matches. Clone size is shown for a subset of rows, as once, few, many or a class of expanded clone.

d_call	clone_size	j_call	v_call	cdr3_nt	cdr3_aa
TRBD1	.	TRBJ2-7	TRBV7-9	TGTGCCAGCAGCCCTCGGGACAGGGCGTACGAGCAGTACTTC	CASSPRDRAYEQYF
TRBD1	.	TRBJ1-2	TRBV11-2	TGTGCCAGCAGCCCAATTTCCGGGACAGGGGGCTATGGCTACACCTTC	CASSPISGTGGYGYTF
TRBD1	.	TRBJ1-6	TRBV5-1	TGCGCCAGCAGCTCGCGGACAGGGGGGGATTCACCCCTCCACTTT	CASSSRTGGDSPLHF
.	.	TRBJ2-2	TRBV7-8	TGTGCCACTCAGGGGTTGCCCACCGGGGAGCTGTTTTTT	CATQGLPTGELFF
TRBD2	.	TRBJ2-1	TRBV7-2	TGTGCCAGCAGCCTGCTAGCGGGTTCCTACAATGAGCAGTTCTTC	CASSLLAGSYNEQFF
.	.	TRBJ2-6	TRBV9	TGTGCCAGCAGCGCCCAGCAGCAGGGAAGGAGCTCTGGGGCCAACGTCCTGACTTTC	CASSAQQQGRSSGANVLTF
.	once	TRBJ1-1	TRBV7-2	TGTGCCAGCAGCCCAGGGGCGATGACTGAAGCTTTCTTT	CASSPGAMTEAFF
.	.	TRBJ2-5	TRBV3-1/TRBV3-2	TGTGCCAGCAGCCTAGCGGTCACCCAAGAGACCCAGTACTTC	CASSLAVTQETQYF
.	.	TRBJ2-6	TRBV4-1	TGCGCCAGCAGCCAAGCCCCAGGGCGGGGGGCCAACGTCCTGACTTTC	CASSQAPGRGANVLTF
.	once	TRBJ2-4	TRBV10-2	TGCGCCAGCAGTAATAGCGGTTCCAACATTCAGTACTTC	CASSNSGSNIQYF
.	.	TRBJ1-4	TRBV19	TGTGCCAGTAGTGGAGCGGCAACTAATGAAAAACTGTTTTTT	CASSGAATNEKLFF
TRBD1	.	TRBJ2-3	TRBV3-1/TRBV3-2	TGTGCCAGCAGCCTTCTAACAGGGGCCGGGACAGATACGCAGTATTTT	CASSLLTGAGTDTQYF
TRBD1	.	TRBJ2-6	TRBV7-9	TGTGCCAGCAGCACCCAGAGGGGGCTCCATCCGGGGGCCAACGTCCTGACTTTC	CASSTQRGLHPGANVLTF
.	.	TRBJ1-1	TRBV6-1	TGTGCCAGCAGTGAATCGACCGGGAGGGTCACTGAAGCTTTCTTT	CASSESTGRVTEAFF
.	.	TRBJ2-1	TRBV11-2	TGTGCCAGCAGCCACCCCGGGGGAGCGTACAATGAGCAGTTCTTC	CASSHPGGAYNEQFF
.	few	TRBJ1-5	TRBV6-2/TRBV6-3	TGTGCCAGCAGTTGGCCTGGCGGTCAGCCCCAGCATTTT	CASSWPGGQPQHF
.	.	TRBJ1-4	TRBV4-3	TGCGCCAGCAGCCACTTCACACAGGATGAAAAACTGTTTTTT	CASSHFTQDEKLFF
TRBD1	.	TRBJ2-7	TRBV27	TGTGCCAGCAGTCTAGGGACAGCGTACGAGCAGTACTTC	CASSLGTAYEQYF
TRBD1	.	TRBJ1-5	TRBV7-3	TGTGCCAGCAGCACCGACAGGGATCGGAGGGGCTATCAGCCCCAGCATTTT	CASSTDRDRRGYQPQHF
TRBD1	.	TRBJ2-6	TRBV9	TGTGCCAGCAGCACGACAGGGGGAAGTGGGGCCAACGTCCTGACTTTC	CASSTTGGSGANVLTF
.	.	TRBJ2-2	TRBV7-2	TGTGCCAGCAGCCCGAGGATCACCGGGGAGCTGTTTTTT	CASSPRITGELFF
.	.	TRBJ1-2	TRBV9	TGTGCCAGCAGCGCCCTCGCAGGGGCAGGCGGCTACACCTTC	CASSALAGAGGYTF
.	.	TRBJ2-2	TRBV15	TGTGCCACCAGCATTGGCCGAGGTGTGGGCGGGGAGCTGTTTTTT	CATSIGRGVGGELFF
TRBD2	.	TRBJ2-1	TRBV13	TGTGCCAGCAGCATGGGACTAGCGGGAGTCAAGTTCTTC	CASSMGLAGVKFF
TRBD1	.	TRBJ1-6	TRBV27	TGTGCCAGCAGTTTATCAGACAGGGGGAGCTCACCCCTCCACTTT	CASSLSDRGSSPLHF
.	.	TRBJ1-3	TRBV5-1	TGCGCCAGCAGCTTGGCCACGGGGTTCGTCTCTGGAAACACCATATATTTT	CASSLATGFVSGNTIYF
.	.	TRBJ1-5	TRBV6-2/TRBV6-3	TGTGCCAGCAGTTACTACCCCTATTCGAATCAGCCCCAGCATTTT	CASSYYPYSNQPQHF
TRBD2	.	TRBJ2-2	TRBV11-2	TGTGCCAGCAGCCGACCCAGCGGGAGGGCCACATCCGGGGAGCTGTTTTTT	CASSRPSGRATSGELFF
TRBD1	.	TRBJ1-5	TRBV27	TGTGCCAGCAGTGTAGGACAGGGTGGACAGCCCCAGCATTTT	CASSVGQGGQPQHF
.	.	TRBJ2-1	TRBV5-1	TGCGCCAGCAGCTTGGCACAGGGTGGAAAGAATGAGCAGTTCTTC	CASSLAQGGKNEQFF
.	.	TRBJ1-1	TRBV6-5	TGTGCCAGCAGTTTTCTACAGGGTCATGAAGCTTTCTTT	CASSFLQGHEAFF
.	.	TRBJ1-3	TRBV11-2	TGTGCCAGCAGCTTACAGGGATACACCATATATTTT	CASSLQGYTIYF
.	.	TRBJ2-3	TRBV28	TGTGCCAGCAGTTTATACCGGGACTTATTAGATACGCAGTATTTT	CASSLYRDLLDTQYF
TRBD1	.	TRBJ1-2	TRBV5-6	TGTGCCAGCAGCACCGGACAGGGACGCGGCTACACCTTC	CASSTGQGRGYTF
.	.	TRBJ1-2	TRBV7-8	TGTGCCAGCAGCCGCCTGCCGGAGCTAGGCTATGGCTACACCTTC	CASSRLPELGYGYTF
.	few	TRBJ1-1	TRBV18	TGTGCCAGCTCACCCCTGTCGAACACTGAAGCTTTCTTT	CASSPLSNTEAFF
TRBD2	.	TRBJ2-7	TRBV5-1	TGCGCCAGCAGCACGGGCACTAGCGTTAGCTCCTACGAGCAGTACTTC	CASSTGTSVSSYEQYF
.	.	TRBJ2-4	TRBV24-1	TGTGCCACCAGTGTCGCAGAGCCGTCGGGCAAAAACATTCAGTACTTC	CATSVAEPSGKNIQYF
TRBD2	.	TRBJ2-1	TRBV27	TGTGCCAGCAGACAGCGGACTAGCGGGAGGGGGGGGTATGAGCAGTTCTTC	CASRQRTSGRGGYEQFF
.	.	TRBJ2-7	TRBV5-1	TGCGCCAGCAGCTTGACAGGTTACGAGCAGTACTTC	CASSLTGYEQYF
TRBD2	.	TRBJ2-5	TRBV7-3	TGTGCCAGCAGCTTAATGAGCGGGGGGTTGCTGGAGACCCAGTACTTC	CASSLMSGGLLETQYF
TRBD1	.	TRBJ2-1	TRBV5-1	TGCGCCAGCAGCGAGGACAGGGCACAGTTCTTC	CASSEDRAQFF
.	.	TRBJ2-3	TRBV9	TGTGCCAGCAGCACAGGGACAGATACGCAGTATTTT	CASSTGTDTQYF
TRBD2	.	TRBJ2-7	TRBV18	TGTGCCAGCTCACCACCGCCCGGGAGGAGAGACTACGAGCAGTACTTC	CASSPPPGRRDYEQYF
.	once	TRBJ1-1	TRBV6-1	TGTGCCAGCAGTGAAGCCCCGCGGGGCCTTGACAAGAACACTGAAGCTTTCTTT	CASSEAPRGLDKNTEAFF
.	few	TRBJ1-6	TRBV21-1	TGTGCCAGCAGCATTAGGGGGCCGCCTTTCTATTCACCCCTCCACTTT	CASSIRGPPFYSPLHF
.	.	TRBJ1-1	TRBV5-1	TGCGCCAGCAGCTCGGGACAGAACACTGAAGCTTTCTTT	CASSSGQNTEAFF
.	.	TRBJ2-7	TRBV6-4	TGTGCCAGCAGTGAAAGCTGGAGCTCCTACGAGCAGTACTTC	CASSESWSSYEQYF
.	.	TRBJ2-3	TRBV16	TGTGCCAGCAGCCAATCTGCCGGCAGCAGGACAGATACGCAGTATTTT	CASSQSAGSRTDTQYF
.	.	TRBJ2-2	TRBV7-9	TGTGCCAGCGCTTCAGGGGTTAACACCGGGGAGCTGTTTTTT	CASASGVNTGELFF